The next 9 T cell receptor beta chains were all read from a single sample in a study of monozygotic twins with inflammatory bowel disease. TCRdb derives one entry per CDR3 protein from the 5' RACE reads, leaving out DNA. Its table records more than 300,000 distinct CDR3 sequences. What was sequenced was blood. The receptors derive from a human donor with ulcerative colitis or Crohn's disease, or a healthy co-twin of an affected twin (not recorded which).

The rearrangement links TRBV24-1 to TRBJ2-1. The CDR3 has 17 residues. Germline CDR1 and CDR2: KGHDR and SFDVKD. CDR3: CATSEGSGRGSYNEQFF.

The genes are TRBV15 and TRBJ2-7; TCRdb outputs TRBD2, but without DNA this stays unchecked. The CDR3 loop spans 17 amino acids. Per germline, CDR1 LNHNV and CDR2 YYDKDF (reference sequence). CDR3 sequence: CATHAGTSGGLSYEQYF.

The V gene is TRBV7-2, the J gene TRBJ2-3; TCRdb gives TRBD2 as the D gene, but with no DNA this cannot be confirmed. Germline loops: CDR1 SGHTA, CDR2 FQGNSA. The CDR3 has 16 residues. This CDR3 reads CASSSGLFTLTDTQYF.

The chain recombines TRBV7-9 with TRBJ1-2. Germline V CDR1 and CDR2: SEHNR, FQNEAQ (reference sequence). CDR3 length: 15 residues. The CDR3 is CASSLIAGGSYGYTF. Based on the CDR3 plus reference TRBV7-9 and TRBJ1-2, the full variable domain is DTGVSQNPRHKITKRGQNVTFRCDPISEHNRLYWYRQTLGQGPEFLTYFQNEAQLEKSRLLSDRFSAERPKGSFSTLEIQRTEQGDSAMYLCASSLIAGGSYGYTFGSGTRLTVV.

The chain is built from TRBV6-5 and TRBJ2-5; without DNA, the TCRdb call of TRBD2 cannot be checked. Looked up from germline, CDR1 is MNHEY and CDR2 is SVGAGI. This CDR3 is 14 amino acids long. The CDR3 protein is CASSYAGLQETQYF.

The rearrangement joins TRBV6-1 to TRBJ2-7; the D call of TRBD1 rests on TCRdb alone, since no DNA is present to check it. CDR1 is MNHNS and CDR2 is SASEGT in the germline V gene. CDR3 length equals 15 residues. The CDR3 reads CASKLRQGGDMAQYF.

This chain connects TRBV7-8 to TRBJ1-1; checking the TCRdb D call of TRBD1 is not possible without DNA. Germline lookup yields CDR1 SGHVS and CDR2 FQNEAQ. The CDR3 extends over 15 amino acids. CDR3: CASSFNPGANTEAFF. Variable domain in full (rest from reference TRBV7-8 and TRBJ1-1): GAGVSQSPRYKVAKRGQDVALRCDPISGHVSLFWYQQALGQGPEFLTYFQNEAQLDKSGLPSDRFFAERPEGSVSTLKIQRTQQEDSAVYLCASSFNPGANTEAFFGQGTRLTVV.

This chain uses TRBV24-1 with TRBJ2-3; TCRdb picks TRBD2, but there is no DNA to check that call. This CDR3 is built from 15 residues. Germline assignment: CDR1 KGHDR and CDR2 SFDVKD. This CDR3 is CATSDFRSASGTQYF.

The V and J genes are TRBV29-1 and TRBJ2-2. Germline V gene sequence: CDR1 SQVTM, CDR2 ANQGSEA. The CDR3 length is 13 residues. The CDR3 region is CSSFYPDTGELFF.